The rows below give T cell receptor beta chains drawn from one sample of a study of Ad26.COV2.S vaccination and SARS-CoV-2 variants. Generated by immunoSEQ multiplex PCR, the TCRdb table keeps only in-frame clones and is missing some. The sample lists more than 400,000 clones, about 90% occurring once. Source: peripheral blood, taken in a trial of Ad26.COV2.S vaccine versus placebo. Every receptor here comes from a person aged 18 to 65 who received the Ad26.COV2.S COVID-19 vaccine or a placebo. CDR3s include the opening cysteine and the closing phenylalanine or tryptophan. Each record gives: V gene, J gene, D gene, clone size, CDR3 protein, CDR3 DNA. D genes are given only for firm matches. Size is omitted from some rows. Given values are once, few, many or a class for expanded clones.

v_gene: TRBV6-5
j_gene: TRBJ2-7
d_gene: -
abundance: -
CDR3aa: CASSRDGYEQYF
CDR3nt: TGTGCCAGCAGCCGGGACGGCTACGAGCAGTACTTC

v_gene: TRBV5-6
j_gene: TRBJ1-5
d_gene: -
abundance: -
CDR3aa: CASSSGGNQPQHF
CDR3nt: TGTGCCAGCAGCTCGGGAGGTAATCAGCCCCAGCATTTT

v_gene: TRBV14
j_gene: TRBJ2-3
d_gene: TRBD1
abundance: -
CDR3aa: CASSQGQGAADTQYF
CDR3nt: TGTGCCAGCAGCCAAGGACAGGGGGCCGCAGATACGCAGTATTTT

v_gene: TRBV3-1/TRBV3-2
j_gene: TRBJ1-6
d_gene: TRBD1
abundance: -
CDR3aa: CASSQMRTGYAKLHF
CDR3nt: TGTGCCAGCAGCCAGATGCGGACAGGGTACGCTAAGCTCCACTTT

v_gene: TRBV6-5
j_gene: TRBJ2-3
d_gene: -
abundance: -
CDR3aa: CASSYLQGGDTQYF
CDR3nt: TGTGCCAGCAGTTACTTGCAGGGGGGCGATACGCAGTATTTT

v_gene: TRBV7-9
j_gene: TRBJ2-7
d_gene: -
abundance: -
CDR3aa: CASSRGGISYEQYF
CDR3nt: TGTGCCAGCTCCAGGGGGGGGATTTCCTACGAGCAGTACTTC

v_gene: TRBV3-1/TRBV3-2
j_gene: TRBJ2-7
d_gene: -
abundance: few
CDR3aa: CASSQVQGLEQYF
CDR3nt: TGTGCCAGCAGCCAAGTTCAAGGGCTCGAGCAGTACTTC

v_gene: TRBV19
j_gene: TRBJ2-7
d_gene: -
abundance: -
CDR3aa: CASSIGSPYEQYF
CDR3nt: TGTGCCAGTAGTATCGGAAGCCCTTACGAGCAGTACTTC

v_gene: TRBV28
j_gene: TRBJ1-2
d_gene: -
abundance: -
CDR3aa: CASSLSRASDTF
CDR3nt: TGTGCCAGCAGCCTTTCCCGAGCCTCGGACACCTTC

v_gene: TRBV18
j_gene: TRBJ1-2
d_gene: -
abundance: once
CDR3aa: CASSPEGDYGYTF
CDR3nt: TGTGCCAGCTCACCAGAGGGTGACTATGGCTACACCTTC

v_gene: TRBV7-9
j_gene: TRBJ1-4
d_gene: -
abundance: -
CDR3aa: CASSLETVEKLFF
CDR3nt: TGTGCCAGCAGCCTAGAGACAGTTGAAAAACTGTTTTTT

v_gene: TRBV5-6
j_gene: TRBJ2-7
d_gene: -
abundance: once
CDR3aa: CASSLRIPYEQYF
CDR3nt: TGTGCCAGCAGCTTGAGAATCCCCTACGAGCAGTACTTC

v_gene: TRBV5-1
j_gene: TRBJ2-5
d_gene: TRBD2
abundance: -
CDR3aa: CASSLTSGEETQYF
CDR3nt: TGCGCCAGCAGCCTTACTAGCGGCGAAGAGACCCAGTACTTC

v_gene: TRBV2
j_gene: TRBJ2-3
d_gene: TRBD2
abundance: -
CDR3aa: CASNFGLAGEMGTDTQYF
CDR3nt: TGTGCCAGCAATTTTGGTCTAGCGGGAGAGATGGGCACAGATACGCAGTATTTT

v_gene: TRBV4-1
j_gene: TRBJ1-3
d_gene: TRBD1
abundance: -
CDR3aa: CASSQGGTGGFASGNTIYF
CDR3nt: TGCGCCAGCAGCCAAGGAGGGACAGGGGGCTTCGCTTCTGGAAACACCATATATTTT

v_gene: TRBV5-5
j_gene: TRBJ2-7
d_gene: TRBD1
abundance: -
CDR3aa: CASSSRDSRLYEQYF
CDR3nt: TGTGCCAGCAGCTCCCGGGACAGTAGACTCTACGAGCAGTACTTC

v_gene: TRBV28
j_gene: TRBJ1-5
d_gene: TRBD1
abundance: -
CDR3aa: CASEGQDSNQPQHF
CDR3nt: TGTGCCAGCGAGGGACAGGATAGCAATCAGCCCCAGCATTTT

v_gene: TRBV15
j_gene: TRBJ2-5
d_gene: -
abundance: -
CDR3aa: CATSVGPEVKTQYF
CDR3nt: TGTGCCACCAGCGTAGGTCCCGAGGTCAAGACCCAGTACTTC

v_gene: TRBV6-6
j_gene: TRBJ2-7
d_gene: -
abundance: once
CDR3aa: CASSYRSVQAYPEQYF
CDR3nt: TGTGCCAGCAGTTACCGTTCGGTACAGGCATACCCCGAGCAGTACTTC

v_gene: TRBV28
j_gene: TRBJ2-7
d_gene: TRBD1
abundance: -
CDR3aa: CASSLGTGGVDEQYF
CDR3nt: TGTGCCAGCAGTTTAGGGACAGGGGGCGTCGACGAGCAGTACTTC

v_gene: TRBV5-1
j_gene: TRBJ1-3
d_gene: -
abundance: -
CDR3aa: CASSLGFGLGNTIYF
CDR3nt: TGCGCCAGCAGCTTGGGTTTCGGACTTGGAAACACCATATATTTT

v_gene: TRBV27
j_gene: TRBJ2-7
d_gene: TRBD2
abundance: -
CDR3aa: CASSLSLGLAVFGGEQYF
CDR3nt: TGTGCCAGCAGTTTATCGCTAGGACTAGCGGTATTTGGTGGTGAGCAGTACTTC

v_gene: TRBV27
j_gene: TRBJ2-1
d_gene: TRBD2
abundance: -
CDR3aa: CASRSGLAGVNEQFF
CDR3nt: TGTGCCAGCAGGTCGGGACTAGCGGGAGTCAATGAGCAGTTCTTC

v_gene: TRBV6-2/TRBV6-3
j_gene: TRBJ2-3
d_gene: -
abundance: -
CDR3aa: CASSYSGSSGGDTQYF
CDR3nt: TGTGCCAGCAGTTACTCTGGCAGTTCTGGCGGGGATACGCAGTATTTT

v_gene: TRBV6-5
j_gene: TRBJ2-7
d_gene: -
abundance: -
CDR3aa: CASRGPWGEQYF
CDR3nt: TGTGCCAGCAGGGGCCCGTGGGGCGAGCAGTACTTC

v_gene: TRBV10-3
j_gene: TRBJ2-3
d_gene: TRBD2
abundance: -
CDR3aa: CAISESTTGGDADTQYF
CDR3nt: TGTGCCATCAGTGAGTCGACCACGGGGGGGGACGCAGATACGCAGTATTTT

v_gene: TRBV5-1
j_gene: TRBJ2-1
d_gene: TRBD2
abundance: -
CDR3aa: CASSLELAGNNEQFF
CDR3nt: TGCGCCAGCAGCTTGGAACTAGCGGGAAACAATGAGCAGTTCTTC

v_gene: TRBV27
j_gene: TRBJ1-2
d_gene: TRBD1
abundance: -
CDR3aa: CASSKGTVANYGYTF
CDR3nt: TGTGCCAGCAGCAAAGGGACAGTAGCTAACTATGGCTACACCTTC

v_gene: TRBV6-2/TRBV6-3
j_gene: TRBJ2-1
d_gene: -
abundance: once
CDR3aa: CASSRGGGEQFF
CDR3nt: TGTGCCAGCAGCCGGGGCGGCGGAGAGCAGTTCTTC

v_gene: TRBV7-9
j_gene: TRBJ2-1
d_gene: -
abundance: -
CDR3aa: CASSLAGGSNEQFF
CDR3nt: TGTGCCAGCAGCTTAGCCGGGGGATCCAATGAGCAGTTCTTC

v_gene: TRBV2
j_gene: TRBJ1-1
d_gene: -
abundance: -
CDR3aa: CASQDRMNTEAFF
CDR3nt: TGTGCCAGCCAAGACCGCATGAACACTGAAGCTTTCTTT

v_gene: TRBV5-1
j_gene: TRBJ2-2
d_gene: -
abundance: once
CDR3aa: CASSLRGGTGTGELFF
CDR3nt: TGCGCCAGCAGCTTGCGTGGGGGGACGGGCACCGGGGAGCTGTTTTTT

v_gene: TRBV28
j_gene: TRBJ1-6
d_gene: -
abundance: -
CDR3aa: CASSPVRGNSPLHF
CDR3nt: TGTGCCAGCAGTCCTGTACGGGGGAATTCACCCCTCCACTTT

v_gene: TRBV11-1
j_gene: TRBJ2-5
d_gene: TRBD1
abundance: -
CDR3aa: CASSLGPGTGETQYF
CDR3nt: TGTGCCAGCAGCTTAGGGCCCGGGACAGGAGAGACCCAGTACTTC

v_gene: TRBV7-6
j_gene: TRBJ1-3
d_gene: -
abundance: -
CDR3aa: CASSKRDTGRHSGNTIYF
CDR3nt: TGTGCCAGCAGCAAGCGGGACACCGGGCGCCACTCTGGAAACACCATATATTTT

v_gene: TRBV7-8
j_gene: TRBJ2-3
d_gene: TRBD2
abundance: -
CDR3aa: CASSPDPTLAARRKGTDTQYF
CDR3nt: TGTGCCAGCAGCCCGGACCCGACACTAGCGGCCCGGAGGAAAGGCACAGATACGCAGTATTTT

v_gene: TRBV27
j_gene: TRBJ1-4
d_gene: -
abundance: -
CDR3aa: CASTGRGHEKLFF
CDR3nt: TGTGCCAGCACGGGCAGGGGACATGAAAAACTGTTTTTT

v_gene: TRBV7-2
j_gene: TRBJ1-5
d_gene: -
abundance: few
CDR3aa: CASSLDVTVPPVANQPQHF
CDR3nt: TGTGCCAGCAGCTTAGACGTGACAGTACCCCCGGTCGCCAATCAGCCCCAGCATTTT

v_gene: TRBV11-2
j_gene: TRBJ2-5
d_gene: TRBD2
abundance: -
CDR3aa: CASNQGLAGVKTQYF
CDR3nt: TGTGCCAGCAACCAAGGACTAGCGGGAGTAAAGACCCAGTACTTC

v_gene: TRBV7-2
j_gene: TRBJ2-5
d_gene: -
abundance: once
CDR3aa: CASSLRGLVETQYF
CDR3nt: TGTGCCAGCAGCTTAAGGGGCCTTGTGGAGACCCAGTACTTC

v_gene: TRBV5-5
j_gene: TRBJ2-2
d_gene: TRBD1
abundance: -
CDR3aa: CASSLVLGRGQDTGELFF
CDR3nt: TGTGCCAGCAGCTTGGTTTTAGGCAGGGGGCAGGACACCGGGGAGCTGTTTTTT

v_gene: TRBV7-8
j_gene: TRBJ2-3
d_gene: TRBD2
abundance: -
CDR3aa: CASSLVPGSGRPDTQYF
CDR3nt: TGTGCCAGCAGCTTAGTCCCTGGTAGCGGGAGGCCAGATACGCAGTATTTT

v_gene: TRBV12-3/TRBV12-4
j_gene: TRBJ2-7
d_gene: -
abundance: -
CDR3aa: CASSLTAIEQYF
CDR3nt: TGTGCCAGCAGCTTGACGGCTATTGAGCAGTACTTC

v_gene: TRBV28
j_gene: TRBJ2-7
d_gene: -
abundance: -
CDR3aa: CASSRADRPYEQYF
CDR3nt: TGTGCCAGCAGCCGGGCGGACAGACCCTACGAGCAGTACTTC

v_gene: TRBV18
j_gene: TRBJ1-1
d_gene: -
abundance: -
CDR3aa: CASSPVFLGTEAFF
CDR3nt: TGTGCCAGCTCACCGGTATTCTTGGGCACTGAAGCTTTCTTT

v_gene: TRBV6-2/TRBV6-3
j_gene: TRBJ1-6
d_gene: -
abundance: -
CDR3aa: CASSFLTDNSPLHF
CDR3nt: TGTGCCAGCAGTTTCCTGACAGATAATTCACCCCTCCACTTT

v_gene: TRBV28
j_gene: TRBJ2-5
d_gene: TRBD2
abundance: -
CDR3aa: CASRRLREDEETQYF
CDR3nt: TGTGCCAGCAGACGCTTGCGGGAGGACGAAGAGACCCAGTACTTC

v_gene: TRBV7-6
j_gene: TRBJ2-7
d_gene: -
abundance: -
CDR3aa: CASSSLALLGEQYF
CDR3nt: TGTGCCAGCAGTTCTTTGGCCCTTCTGGGCGAGCAGTACTTC

v_gene: TRBV2
j_gene: TRBJ2-3
d_gene: -
abundance: -
CDR3aa: CASSGDRTDTQYF
CDR3nt: TGTGCCAGCAGTGGGGATCGCACAGATACGCAGTATTTT

v_gene: TRBV28
j_gene: TRBJ1-2
d_gene: -
abundance: once
CDR3aa: CASREATFHGYTF
CDR3nt: TGTGCCAGCAGGGAGGCGACGTTCCATGGCTACACCTTC